The T cell receptor beta chain described here comes from a study of shared clonotypes between healthy human individuals. Using immunoSEQ multiplex PCR, the repertoire was profiled, and TCRdb retains in-frame clones only, with some absent. The table has roughly 2.2 million clones, approximately 93% seen once. CDR3 length equals 18 residues. This sequence originates from a man aged 18 to 29 in good health. Some clones in this sample may be carry-over from other donors' samples. The rearrangement links TRBV21-1 to TRBJ1-5; the table gives TRBD1 as D, unverified against the DNA. TRBV21-1 is a pseudogene locus. The sequenced sample was naive CD4+ T cells from PBMCs. Subset indicated: CD45RA+ positively selected. The CDR3 nucleotides are TGTGCCAGCACAGACCCGGACAGGGTTTCGCCTAGCAATCAGCCCCAGCATTTT. Residues: CASTDPDRVSPSNQPQHF.